The rows below give T cell receptor beta chains drawn from one sample of a study of prognosis after radiotherapy for stage I lung cancer. Each CDR3 protein gets one entry after TCRdb re-called the multiplex PCR reads with MiXCR. The table has around 30,000 distinct CDR3 sequences, about 30% seen once. Specimen: PBMCs, collected before or after stereotactic body radiation therapy (not recorded which). These receptors all come from a donor older than 45 with non-small cell lung cancer. The CDR3 runs from the conserved cysteine through the conserved F or W. Fields, in order: J gene, D gene, clone size, V gene, CDR3 DNA, CDR3 protein. D genes are given only for firm matches. Clone size is stated in some rows and not others, as once, few, many or a class when expanded.

>TRBJ2-2|-|many|TRBV10-2
TGCGCCAGCAGAGGGGGTATAGGTGGTCCCGGGGAGCTGTTTTTT
CASRGGIGGPGELFF
>TRBJ1-4|-|many|TRBV12-3/TRBV12-4
TGTGCCAGCAGTTCAACTCCAGGGACCATTAATGAAAAACTGTTTTTT
CASSSTPGTINEKLFF
>TRBJ2-7|-|-|TRBV20-1
TGCAGTGCGCAGATAACCTACGAGCAGTACTTC
CSAQITYEQYF
>TRBJ1-3|-|many|TRBV15
TGTGCCACCAGCAGAGATTTCGGCTCTGGAAACACCATATATTTT
CATSRDFGSGNTIYF
>TRBJ2-7|-|many|TRBV11-2
TGTGCCAGCAGCTTAGATCACAGGGAAGAGCAGTACTTC
CASSLDHREEQYF
>TRBJ2-2|TRBD2|-|TRBV18
TGTGCCAGCGCTCTAGCGGGAGATGGCACCGGGGAGCTGTTTTTT
CASALAGDGTGELFF
>TRBJ1-2|TRBD1|-|TRBV6-2/TRBV6-3
TGTGCCAGCACCGGGACAGGAGTTGTCTACACCTTC
CASTGTGVVYTF
>TRBJ2-3|-|many|TRBV6-9
TGTGCCAGCAGTTACAGGCCCGCAGATACGCAGTATTTT
CASSYRPADTQYF
>TRBJ1-6|TRBD1|-|TRBV12-3/TRBV12-4
TGTGCCAGCACCCAGGGGGGGGTCACTTCCTATTCACCCCTCCACTTT
CASTQGGVTSYSPLHF
>TRBJ2-6|-|many|TRBV28
TGTGCCAGCACGACGGTTCTAGGGCGGGTTTCCTCTGGGGCCAACGTCCTGACTTTC
CASTTVLGRVSSGANVLTF
>TRBJ2-7|TRBD2|-|TRBV10-2
TGCGCCAGCAGCCTATCCGCCGGGACTAAGGCGGGGGAGCAGTACTTC
CASSLSAGTKAGEQYF
>TRBJ2-3|TRBD1|many|TRBV12-3/TRBV12-4
TGTGCCAGCGAGGACAGGGGCACAGATACGCAGTATTTT
CASEDRGTDTQYF
>TRBJ2-1|TRBD1|many|TRBV7-9
TGTGCCAGCAGCCTAGACAGGGGGGGCAATGAGCAGTTCTTC
CASSLDRGGNEQFF
>TRBJ1-6|-|once|TRBV6-1
TGTACCAGCTGGGTACAAAATAATTCACCCCTCCACTTT
CTSWVQNNSPLHF
>TRBJ1-1|-|many|TRBV15
TGTGCCACCAGCAGAGACCCGTTGAACCCCCGGGGATGGTCCATGAACACTGAAGCTTTCTTT
CATSRDPLNPRGWSMNTEAFF
>TRBJ1-5|-|-|TRBV20-1
TGCAGTGCTAGAGATGGAACAGTCTCTCAAGCCCAGCATTTT
CSARDGTVSQAQHF
>TRBJ2-2|-|-|TRBV30
TGTGCCCGAGGTGGGGGGCTAGACACCGGGGAGCTGTTTTTT
CARGGGLDTGELFF
>TRBJ2-2|-|-|TRBV6-2/TRBV6-3
TGTGCCAGCAGTGAAGGGGTACTAGCTGGATGGGGCCGCGGGGAGCTGTTTTTT
CASSEGVLAGWGRGELFF
>TRBJ1-1|-|many|TRBV28
TGTGCCAGCAGAACCGGACAGTTTAACACTGAAGCTTTCTTT
CASRTGQFNTEAFF
>TRBJ2-7|-|many|TRBV11-3
TGTGCCAGCAGCTACGGGCGGGGCTACGAGCAGTACTTC
CASSYGRGYEQYF
>TRBJ1-1|-|many|TRBV3-1
TGTGCCAGCAGCCAATTGGCCAGCACTGAAGCTTTCTTT
CASSQLASTEAFF
>TRBJ2-1|-|many|TRBV6-5
TGTGCCAGCAGTTACGTCAAATCCCCCCCGCACGAGCAGTTCTTC
CASSYVKSPPHEQFF
>TRBJ2-7|TRBD2|-|TRBV10-3
TGTGCCATCACTGGGACTAGCGGGAATTCTTACTTC
CAITGTSGNSYF
>TRBJ2-1|TRBD1|many|TRBV6-1
TGTGCCAGCAGCGACCCCCCGGGGACAGGGGTCAATGAGCAGTTCTTC
CASSDPPGTGVNEQFF
>TRBJ2-7|-|many|TRBV11-3
TGTGCCAGCAGCTTAGAGGCAGGGAGACCCTACGAGCAGTACTTC
CASSLEAGRPYEQYF
>TRBJ2-3|-|many|TRBV19
TGTGCCAGTATTGGGCAGGGACGGGGGTTCACAGATACGCAGTATTTT
CASIGQGRGFTDTQYF
>TRBJ1-1|TRBD1|once|TRBV27
TGTGCCAGCAGTCCCAACCAGGGGGGCACTGAAGCTTTCTTT
CASSPNQGGTEAFF
>TRBJ2-7|TRBD2|-|TRBV6-1
TGTGCCAGCAGCAGGATAGCGGGGGCCTACTATCAGTACTTC
CASSRIAGAYYQYF
>TRBJ1-2|TRBD1|-|TRBV27
TGTGCCAGCATTTTAAAGGGGGCCATCTATGGCTACACCTTC
CASILKGAIYGYTF
>TRBJ2-7|-|medium-sized|TRBV6-1
TGTGCCAGCAGTCATGTCTACGAGCAGTACTTC
CASSHVYEQYF
>TRBJ2-7|-|many|TRBV28
TGTGCCAGCAGTCTAGCCGGGCTCACCTACGAGCAGTACTTC
CASSLAGLTYEQYF
>TRBJ1-1|-|many|TRBV30
TGTGCCTGGGCCGACGTAGGAGGGAGAGGTGAAGCTTTCTTT
CAWADVGGRGEAFF
>TRBJ2-7|TRBD1|-|TRBV7-2
TGTGCCAGCAGCTGGGGACAGACAAGGGCCTACGAGCAGTACTTC
CASSWGQTRAYEQYF
>TRBJ2-3|-|many|TRBV24-1
TGTGCCACCAGTGATCCTACTAGGCTCGGCACAGATACGCAGTATTTT
CATSDPTRLGTDTQYF
>TRBJ2-5|-|many|TRBV7-3
TGTGCCAGCAGCTGCCCCCAAGAGACCCAGTACTTC
CASSCPQETQYF
>TRBJ2-7|TRBD2|many|TRBV28
TGTGCCAGCAGTTTACAGCGGGAGGGCTACGAGCAGTACTTC
CASSLQREGYEQYF
>TRBJ2-3|-|many|TRBV2
TGTGCCAGCACCACCAGACCAGAACCAGATACGCAGTATTTT
CASTTRPEPDTQYF
>TRBJ2-2|TRBD2|many|TRBV5-1
TGCGCCAGCAGCGACGGGACTAGCGGGACCGGGGAGCTGTTTTTT
CASSDGTSGTGELFF
>TRBJ2-5|-|many|TRBV30
TGTGCCTGGAGTAAGATTCAAGAGACCCAGTACTTC
CAWSKIQETQYF
>TRBJ2-1|-|many|TRBV28
TGTGCCAGCAGTTTAGTGACGAGTCGTGAGCAGTTCTTC
CASSLVTSREQFF
>TRBJ2-2|TRBD2|once|TRBV9
TGTGCCAGCAGCGTAGGAGGACTAGCGGGCACCGGGGAGCTGTTTTTT
CASSVGGLAGTGELFF
>TRBJ2-1|TRBD2|many|TRBV4-1
TGCGCCAGCAGCCAACGCCTAGCGGGAGGCACAAATATCTATGAGCAGTTCTTC
CASSQRLAGGTNIYEQFF